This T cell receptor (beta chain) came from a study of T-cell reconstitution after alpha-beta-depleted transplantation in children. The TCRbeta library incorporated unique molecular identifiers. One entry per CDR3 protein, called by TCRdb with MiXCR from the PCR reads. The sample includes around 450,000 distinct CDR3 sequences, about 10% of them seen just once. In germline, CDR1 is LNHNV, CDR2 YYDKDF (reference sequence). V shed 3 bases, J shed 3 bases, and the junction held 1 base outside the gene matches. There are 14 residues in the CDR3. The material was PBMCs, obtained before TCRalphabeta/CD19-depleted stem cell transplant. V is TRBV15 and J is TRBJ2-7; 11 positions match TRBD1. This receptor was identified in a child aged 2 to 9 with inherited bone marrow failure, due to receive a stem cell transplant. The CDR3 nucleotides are TGTGCCACCAGCAGGGGACAGGGGGACTACGAGCAGTACTTC. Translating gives CATSRGQGDYEQYF.